This TCR beta chain was observed in a study of cytomegalovirus exposure and HLA in healthy donors. Assay used: immunoSEQ multiplex PCR; TCRdb lists only in-frame clones, some missing. The sample yields some 130,000 clones, 75% to 90% seen once. This CDR3 is 17 amino acids long. V shed 0 bases, J shed 5 bases, and the junction held 9 bases outside the gene matches. CDR1 is SGHTS, CDR2 YDEGEE, per germline. This sequence originates from a woman aged 18-29 years in good health and CMV-seronegative. Source material: PBMCs. This chain connects TRBV5-8 to TRBJ2-1; 9 bases agree with TRBD2. The CDR3 DNA is TGTGCCAGCAGCTTGGGGTGGGCTAGCGGGATTAACAATGAGCAGTTCTTC. Its protein product is CASSLGWASGINNEQFF.